The rows below give T cell receptor beta chains drawn from one sample of a study of cytomegalovirus exposure and HLA in healthy donors. Assay: immunoSEQ multiplex PCR; the TCRdb copy retains only in-frame clones and omits some. This sample's table reports about 120,000 clones. Specimen: PBMCs. The receptors come from a middle-aged man in good health and CMV-seropositive. CDR3s include the opening cysteine and the closing phenylalanine or tryptophan. Each record gives: V gene, J gene, D gene, CDR3 DNA, CDR3 protein. The D gene is left open where the match is weak.

TRBV15	TRBJ2-7	TRBD2	TGTGCCACCAGCAGAGAATTCAGGCCTAGCGGGAGTCAAAACGAGCAGTACTTC	CATSREFRPSGSQNEQYF
TRBV4-1	TRBJ2-1	TRBD2	TGCGCCAGCAGCCACGACCCCCCTGCTAGCGGGAGATATAATGAGCAGTTCTTC	CASSHDPPASGRYNEQFF
TRBV6-1	TRBJ2-7	NA	TGTGCCAGCAGGGATACTACGAGGCAGTACTTC	CASRDTTRQYF
TRBV19	TRBJ1-1	NA	TGTGCCAGTAGTATAGACGGAAGAGGCGCTTTCTTT	CASSIDGRGAFF
TRBV10-1	TRBJ2-2	TRBD2	TGCGCCAGCAGTCACGGCAAGGGACTAGCGGACCACCGGGAGCTGTTTTTT	CASSHGKGLADHRELFF
TRBV25-1	TRBJ1-1	NA	TGTGCCAGCAGGCTGGGGGCAAACACTGAAGCTTTCTTT	CASRLGANTEAFF
TRBV4-3	TRBJ1-2	NA	TGCGCCAGCAGCCAAGATGAGGCAGACTATGGCTACACCTTC	CASSQDEADYGYTF
TRBV2	TRBJ2-7	NA	TGTGCCAGCAGTGGAATCGGGTACGAGCAGTACTTC	CASSGIGYEQYF
TRBV29-1	TRBJ2-3	NA	TGCAGCGTTGCTTCTAGACGCCCAGATACGCAGTATTTT	CSVASRRPDTQYF
TRBV28	TRBJ1-1	TRBD1	TGTGCCAGCAGTATCGGACAGGGGTTTCTCCCTTTCTTT	CASSIGQGFLPFF
TRBV7-2	TRBJ1-2	NA	TGTGCCAGCAGCTTAGCGGGCAATGGAAACTATGGCTACACCTTC	CASSLAGNGNYGYTF
TRBV11-2	TRBJ2-7	TRBD2	TGTGCCAGCAGCTTAACTAGCGGGATTACCTACGAGCAGTACTTC	CASSLTSGITYEQYF
TRBV18	TRBJ1-1	NA	TGTGCCAGCTCACCTCTCAGGGGACTGAACACTGAAGCTTTCTTT	CASSPLRGLNTEAFF
TRBV27	TRBJ2-5	NA	TGTGCCAGCAGTCCGACCTACGCGGCAGAGACCCAGTACTTC	CASSPTYAAETQYF
TRBV11-2	TRBJ1-1	NA	TGTGCCAGCAGCTTATACAGGGACGCTGAAGCTTTCTTT	CASSLYRDAEAFF
TRBV29-1	TRBJ2-3	TRBD2	TGCAGCCCCACTCTAGCGGGAGGGCCCGGGCCAGATACGCAGTATTTT	CSPTLAGGPGPDTQYF
TRBV7-9	TRBJ2-7	NA	TGTGCCAGCAGCCCCCGCCTCGGCGACTACGAGCAGTACTTC	CASSPRLGDYEQYF
TRBV14	TRBJ2-5	NA	TGTGCCAGCTCGGAGACAGAGAATCCGATGAGGGAGACCCAGTACTTC	CASSETENPMRETQYF
TRBV5-6	TRBJ2-1	TRBD1	TGTGCCAGCAGCGAAGGGACAGTTTACAATGAGCAGTTCTTC	CASSEGTVYNEQFF
TRBV5-6	TRBJ2-7	TRBD2	TGTGCCAGCAGCTTTTGGCGGGGGGCCTACGAGCAGTACTTC	CASSFWRGAYEQYF
TRBV7-9	TRBJ2-3	NA	TGTGCCAGCAGCTTCTTCGGGGTTGCCCCAGATACGCAGTATTTT	CASSFFGVAPDTQYF
TRBV11-3	TRBJ2-1	NA	TGTGCCAGCAGCTCCAGCCCTGGCGGCGAGCAGTTCTTC	CASSSSPGGEQFF
TRBV7-9	TRBJ1-1	NA	TGTGCCAGCAGCCTCGTGGGGGCCCAGGGCTCCACTGAAGCTTTCTTT	CASSLVGAQGSTEAFF
TRBV9	TRBJ1-6	TRBD1	TGTGCCAGCAGCGGACGGACAGGAGATAATTCACCCCTCCACTTT	CASSGRTGDNSPLHF
TRBV19	TRBJ2-7	NA	TGTGCCAGTAGCAGGGGCGGACTCTACGAGCAGTACTTC	CASSRGGLYEQYF
TRBV13	TRBJ2-7	NA	TGTGCCAGCAGCTTAGGCGATGCGACCTACGAGCAGTACTTC	CASSLGDATYEQYF
TRBV5-1	TRBJ2-1	NA	TGCGCCAGCAGCTTCGGACTACCCCCACCCTACAATGAGCAGTTCTTC	CASSFGLPPPYNEQFF
TRBV9	TRBJ1-4	NA	TGTGCCAGGGAATTCCGGGATTCCAATGAAAAACTGTTTTTT	CAREFRDSNEKLFF
TRBV10-1	TRBJ2-1	TRBD2	TGCGCCAGCTCGACTAGCGGGGGGTACAATGAGCAGTTCTTC	CASSTSGGYNEQFF
TRBV6-5	TRBJ1-1	NA	TGTGCCAGCAGTACCCGGCTGGGGGGGAACACTGAAGCTTTCTTT	CASSTRLGGNTEAFF
TRBV7-3	TRBJ2-1	TRBD2	TGTGCCAGCAGCTTAATGGCAGCGGGAGGCCGGAATGAGCAGTTCTTC	CASSLMAAGGRNEQFF
TRBV5-6	TRBJ2-7	NA	TGTGCCAGCAGCAACCAAACTTTGCAGGGGATCACCTACGAGCAGTACTTC	CASSNQTLQGITYEQYF
TRBV18	TRBJ1-1	NA	TGTGCCAGCTCACCCACCAACTTAGACAGGCGGAACACTGAAGCTTTCTTT	CASSPTNLDRRNTEAFF
TRBV9	TRBJ2-3	NA	TGTGCCAGCAGCGTAGTTAGTGAAGATACGCAGTATTTT	CASSVVSEDTQYF
TRBV11-1	TRBJ2-7	TRBD2	TGTGCCAGCAGCCCCTTAGCGGGAGGGCGAAATTACGAGCAGTACTTC	CASSPLAGGRNYEQYF
TRBV6-5	TRBJ2-3	NA	TGTGCCAGCAGTTACAGGGCGGGATACACAGATACGCAGTATTTT	CASSYRAGYTDTQYF
TRBV5-8	TRBJ2-3	TRBD2	TGTGCCAGCAGCTTCCCTAGCGGGAGTGGGTCGGATACGCAGTATTTT	CASSFPSGSGSDTQYF
TRBV28	TRBJ2-7	TRBD2	TGTGCCAGCAGCCGACTAGCAGGGTCCTACGAGCAGTACTTC	CASSRLAGSYEQYF
TRBV29-1	TRBJ2-7	TRBD1	TGCAGCGCCGGACAGGGGACGGGCTACGAGCAGTACTTC	CSAGQGTGYEQYF
TRBV5-5	TRBJ1-4	TRBD1	TGTGCCAGCAGCCGTGACAGGGGATCGGCTAATGAAAAACTGTTTTTT	CASSRDRGSANEKLFF
TRBV7-2	TRBJ1-4	NA	TGTGCCAGCAGCGTGGCCTTATCTGGTAATGAAAAACTGTTTTTT	CASSVALSGNEKLFF
TRBV13	TRBJ1-2	NA	TGTGCCAGCAGCCCCCCCAGGGGCTATGGCTACACCTTC	CASSPPRGYGYTF
TRBV4-3	TRBJ2-2	TRBD1	TGCGCCAGCAGCCGTCCAGGGGGACCCGGGGAGCTGTTTTTT	CASSRPGGPGELFF
TRBV10-3	TRBJ2-2	NA	TGTGCCATCAGGTCCGACTCCCCCCCCGGCACCGGGGAGCTGTTTTTT	CAIRSDSPPGTGELFF
TRBV29-1	TRBJ2-2	TRBD2	TGCAGCGTTGAAGTAAGGGGACTAGGGAACACCGGGGAGCTGTTTTTT	CSVEVRGLGNTGELFF
TRBV5-1	TRBJ2-1	NA	TGCGCCAGCAGCACCCGACTAGACATTGAGCAGTTCTTC	CASSTRLDIEQFF
TRBV15	TRBJ2-1	TRBD2	TGTGCCACCAGCAGAGAACTAGCGGGAGATGTAAATGAGCAGTTCTTC	CATSRELAGDVNEQFF
TRBV25-1	TRBJ1-1	NA	TGTGCCAGCAGTGAATTGGGGGGGAAGGGTGAAGCTTTCTTT	CASSELGGKGEAFF
TRBV5-4	TRBJ2-5	TRBD2	TGTGCCAGCAGCTTGGGCCCGGGAGGAGAGACCCAGTACTTC	CASSLGPGGETQYF
TRBV2	TRBJ1-2	TRBD1	TGTGCCAGCAGCATCGGACAGGTGACCTATGGCTACACCTTC	CASSIGQVTYGYTF
TRBV7-2	TRBJ2-1	TRBD2	TGTGCCAGCAGCTTGACTAGCGGGGTAGCCTACAATGAGCAGTTCTTC	CASSLTSGVAYNEQFF
TRBV6-1	TRBJ2-1	NA	TGTGCCAGCAGGGAGGCGAGGGTAGGCAATGAGCAGTTCTTC	CASREARVGNEQFF
TRBV28	TRBJ1-1	TRBD1	TGTGCCAGCAGCTCCCCCCCGGGACAGGGAGAAGCTTTCTTT	CASSSPPGQGEAFF
TRBV29-1	TRBJ1-4	TRBD1	TGCAGCGTAGGCATGACAGGGTTTAATGAAAAACTGTTTTTT	CSVGMTGFNEKLFF